A selection of T cell receptor beta chains follows, all from one sample in a study of blood T cells in healthy people across ages. TCRdb reanalysed the 5' RACE reads using MiXCR and keeps one entry per CDR3 protein. The sample carries more than 1,000,000 distinct CDR3 sequences, approximately 25% recorded once. The same data also went into a second study, on T cells of mothers and their children.

Source material: blood. These TCRs come from a girl aged 2 to 10 in good health. CDR3s include the opening cysteine and the closing phenylalanine or tryptophan. The D gene is left open where the match is weak. Clone size is given for some rows only: seen once, a few or many times, or a class if the clone is expanded.

TRBV5-4	NA	few	TRBJ2-2	CASSNLGAGELFF	TGTGCCAGCAGTAATTTGGGGGCCGGGGAGCTGTTTTTT
TRBV6-6	NA	NA	TRBJ2-7	CASRPDGHGQYF	TGTGCCAGCAGACCGGACGGCCACGGGCAGTACTTC
TRBV7-9	TRBD1	NA	TRBJ2-7	CASSSRGQYEQYF	TGTGCCAGCAGCTCGAGGGGGCAGTACGAGCAGTACTTC
TRBV6-6	NA	once	TRBJ1-6	CASSGQDWVESPLHF	TGTGCCAGCAGTGGCCAGGACTGGGTGGAGTCACCCCTCCACTTT
TRBV20-1	NA	few	TRBJ2-3	CSVWGQGTFTSTDTQYF	TGCAGTGTTTGGGGGCAGGGTACATTTACTAGCACAGATACGCAGTATTTT
TRBV6-5	NA	few	TRBJ2-5	CASSYPSQGHYDQETQYF	TGTGCCAGCAGTTACCCGAGCCAGGGACACTACGACCAAGAGACCCAGTACTTC
TRBV7-2	NA	NA	TRBJ1-2	CASSLGPTLNYGYTF	TGTGCCAGCAGCCTGGGGCCGACTCTTAACTATGGCTACACCTTC
TRBV9	NA	NA	TRBJ2-1	CASSPNNPANEQFF	TGTGCCAGCAGCCCAAACAACCCGGCCAATGAGCAGTTCTTC
TRBV11-2	TRBD1	NA	TRBJ2-2	CASKSVPGQGNTGELFF	TGTGCCAGCAAGTCAGTGCCGGGACAGGGAAACACCGGGGAGCTGTTTTTT
TRBV20-1	NA	NA	TRBJ2-1	CSARAPRGNEQFF	TGCAGTGCTAGAGCCCCAAGGGGGAATGAGCAGTTCTTC
TRBV5-6	TRBD2	NA	TRBJ2-1	CASSGMAGDYNEQFF	TGTGCCAGCAGCGGGATGGCGGGAGATTACAATGAGCAGTTCTTC
TRBV29-1	NA	few	TRBJ1-1	CSVGMVLNTEAFF	TGCAGCGTTGGTATGGTTTTGAACACTGAAGCTTTCTTT
TRBV5-1	TRBD1	few	TRBJ2-7	CASRRGPLAGTGDEQYF	TGCGCCAGCAGGCGTGGGCCCTTGGCCGGGACAGGGGACGAGCAGTACTTC
TRBV6-5	TRBD1	NA	TRBJ1-1	CASSIQGAKNTEAFF	TGTGCCAGCAGTATACAGGGGGCTAAGAACACTGAAGCTTTCTTT
TRBV25-1	TRBD2	NA	TRBJ2-3	CASSELAGLLISVDTQYF	TGTGCCAGCAGTGAGTTAGCGGGACTTTTAATCAGTGTGGATACGCAGTATTTT
TRBV29-1	NA	NA	TRBJ2-7	CSVVEETRYEQYF	TGCAGCGTTGTCGAGGAAACCCGCTACGAGCAGTACTTC
TRBV4-2	NA	NA	TRBJ1-4	CASSPLTSTAEKLFF	TGTGCCAGCAGCCCATTGACATCCACGGCGGAAAAACTGTTTTTT
TRBV12-3/TRBV12-4	NA	many	TRBJ2-3	CASSFGGSTDTQYF	TGTGCCAGCAGTTTTGGGGGTAGTACAGATACGCAGTATTTT